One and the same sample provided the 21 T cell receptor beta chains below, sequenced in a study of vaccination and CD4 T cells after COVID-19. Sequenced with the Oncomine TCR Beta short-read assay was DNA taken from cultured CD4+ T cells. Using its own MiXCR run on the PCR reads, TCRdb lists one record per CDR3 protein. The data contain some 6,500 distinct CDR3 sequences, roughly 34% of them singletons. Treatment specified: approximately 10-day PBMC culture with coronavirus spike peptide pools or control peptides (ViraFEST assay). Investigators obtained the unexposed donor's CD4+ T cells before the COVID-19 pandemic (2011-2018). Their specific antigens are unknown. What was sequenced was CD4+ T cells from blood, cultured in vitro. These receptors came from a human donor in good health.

CDR3 in DNA: TGTGCCAGCAGCCGGGACTGGAACACCGGGGAGCTGTTTTTT. Its translation: CASSRDWNTGELFF. The rearrangement links TRBV7-9 to TRBJ2-2, with D tentatively TRBD2 (6 bases). Trimming cost V 5 bases and J 1 base, with 8 bases left between them. Germline CDR1 and CDR2: SEHNR and FQNEAQ (reference sequence). The CDR3 loop spans 14 amino acids.

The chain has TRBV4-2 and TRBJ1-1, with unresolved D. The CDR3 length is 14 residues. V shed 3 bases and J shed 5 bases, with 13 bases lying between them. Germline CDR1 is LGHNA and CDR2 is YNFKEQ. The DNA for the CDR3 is TGTGCCAGCAGCCATTACAGTGTGGAAACTGAAGCTTTCTTT. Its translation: CASSHYSVETEAFF.

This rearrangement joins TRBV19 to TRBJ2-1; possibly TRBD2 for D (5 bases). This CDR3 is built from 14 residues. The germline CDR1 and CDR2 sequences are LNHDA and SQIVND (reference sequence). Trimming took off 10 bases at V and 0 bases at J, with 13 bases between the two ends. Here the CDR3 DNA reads TGTGCCACCATCAGCGGCCCCTCCTACAATGAGCAGTTCTTC. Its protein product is CATISGPSYNEQFF.

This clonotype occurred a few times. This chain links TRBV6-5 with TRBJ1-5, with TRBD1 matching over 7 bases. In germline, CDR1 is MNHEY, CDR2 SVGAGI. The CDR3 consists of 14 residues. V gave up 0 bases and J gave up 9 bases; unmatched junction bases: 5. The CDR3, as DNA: TGTGCCAGCAGTTACTCTGACAGGGTTGTGCCCCAGCATTTT. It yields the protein CASSYSDRVVPQHF.

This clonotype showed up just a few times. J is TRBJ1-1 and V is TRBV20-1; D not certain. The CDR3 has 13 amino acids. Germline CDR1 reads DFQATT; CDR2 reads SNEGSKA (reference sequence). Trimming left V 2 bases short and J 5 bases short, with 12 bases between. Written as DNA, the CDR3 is TGCAGTGCTAGACCCTCGTTTAAGACTGAAGCTTTCTTT. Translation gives CSARPSFKTEAFF.

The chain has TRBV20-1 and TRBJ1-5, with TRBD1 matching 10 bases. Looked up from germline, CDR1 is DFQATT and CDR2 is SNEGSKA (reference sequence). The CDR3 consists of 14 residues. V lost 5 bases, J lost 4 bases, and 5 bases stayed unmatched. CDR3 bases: TGCAGTGCTGGGAGGGACAGGGGTAATCAGCCCCAGCATTTT. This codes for CSAGRDRGNQPQHF.

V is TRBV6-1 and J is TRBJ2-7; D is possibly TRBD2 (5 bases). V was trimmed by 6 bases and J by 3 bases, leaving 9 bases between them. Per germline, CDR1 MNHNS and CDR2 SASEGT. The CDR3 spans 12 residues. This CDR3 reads CASSLDYYEQYF. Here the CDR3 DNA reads TGTGCCAGCAGCCTCGACTACTACGAGCAGTACTTC.

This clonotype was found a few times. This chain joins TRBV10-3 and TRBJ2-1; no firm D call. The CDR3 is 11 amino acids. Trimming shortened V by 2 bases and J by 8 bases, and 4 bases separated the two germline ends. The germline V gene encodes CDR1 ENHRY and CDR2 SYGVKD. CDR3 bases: TGTGCCATCAGTGAGGGGGATGAGCAGTTCTTC. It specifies CAISEGDEQFF.

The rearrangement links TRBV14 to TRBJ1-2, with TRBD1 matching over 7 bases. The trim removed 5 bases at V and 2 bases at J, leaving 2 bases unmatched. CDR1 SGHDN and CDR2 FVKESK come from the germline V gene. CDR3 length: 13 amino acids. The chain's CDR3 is CASSIQGNYGYTF. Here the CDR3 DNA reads TGTGCCAGCAGCATACAGGGGAACTATGGCTACACCTTC.

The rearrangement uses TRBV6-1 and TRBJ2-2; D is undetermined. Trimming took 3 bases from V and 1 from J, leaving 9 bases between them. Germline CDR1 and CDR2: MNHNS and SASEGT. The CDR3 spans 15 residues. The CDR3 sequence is CASSETDGNTGELFF. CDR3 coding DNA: TGTGCCAGCAGTGAGACGGACGGGAACACCGGGGAGCTGTTTTTT.

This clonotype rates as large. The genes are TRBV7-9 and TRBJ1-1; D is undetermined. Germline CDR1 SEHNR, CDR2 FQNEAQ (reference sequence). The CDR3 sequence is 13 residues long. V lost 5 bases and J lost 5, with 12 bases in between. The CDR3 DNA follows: TGTGCCAGCAGCCAAGGGCCGGAGACTGAAGCTTTCTTT. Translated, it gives CASSQGPETEAFF.

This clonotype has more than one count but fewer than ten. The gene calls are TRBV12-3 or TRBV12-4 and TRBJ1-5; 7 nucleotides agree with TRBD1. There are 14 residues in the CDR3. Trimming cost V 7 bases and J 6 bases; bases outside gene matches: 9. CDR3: CASTYRDSSQPQHF. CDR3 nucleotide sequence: TGTGCCAGCACCTATAGGGACAGTTCTCAGCCCCAGCATTTT.

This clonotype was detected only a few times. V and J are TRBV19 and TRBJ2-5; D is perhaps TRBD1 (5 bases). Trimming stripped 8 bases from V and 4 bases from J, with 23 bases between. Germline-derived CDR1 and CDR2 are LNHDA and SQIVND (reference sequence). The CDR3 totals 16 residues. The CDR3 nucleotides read TGTGCCAGTTCGACCTCCAGGGCCAGAAGGGCAGAGACCCAGTACTTC. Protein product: CASSTSRARRAETQYF.

The CDR3 sequence is CASSEQGLQPQHF. As DNA, the CDR3 is TGTGCCAGCAGTGAACAGGGGTTACAGCCCCAGCATTTT. This rearrangement joins TRBV2 to TRBJ1-5; a weak D match, TRBD1 (6 bases). Germline V CDR1 and CDR2: SNHLY, FYNNEI. Deletions cut 2 bases from V and 7 bases from J, with 9 bases between. The CDR3 runs 13 residues.

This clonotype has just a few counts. The CDR3 is CSARGGSDGNTIYF. The CDR3 DNA reads as TGCAGTGCTAGAGGAGGCTCGGATGGAAACACCATATATTTT. The chain couples TRBV20-1 to TRBJ1-3, with unresolved D. V was shortened by 1 base and J by 3 bases, with 10 bases between the two germline ends. The V gene's germline CDR1 is DFQATT and CDR2 SNEGSKA (reference sequence). This CDR3 comprises 14 residues.

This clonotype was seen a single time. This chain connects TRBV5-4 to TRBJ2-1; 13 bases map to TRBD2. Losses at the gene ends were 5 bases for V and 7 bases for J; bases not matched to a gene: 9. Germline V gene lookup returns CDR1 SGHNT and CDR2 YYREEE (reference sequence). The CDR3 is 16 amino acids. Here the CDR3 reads CASSSGLAGRLNEQFF. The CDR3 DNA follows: TGTGCCAGCAGTTCGGGACTAGCGGGGAGATTAAATGAGCAGTTCTTC.

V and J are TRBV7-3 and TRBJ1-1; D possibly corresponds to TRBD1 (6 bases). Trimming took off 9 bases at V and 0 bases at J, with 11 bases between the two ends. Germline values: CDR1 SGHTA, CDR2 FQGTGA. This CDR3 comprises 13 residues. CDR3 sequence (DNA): TGTGCCAGTAGACAGGCCGTGAACACTGAAGCTTTCTTT. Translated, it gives CASRQAVNTEAFF.

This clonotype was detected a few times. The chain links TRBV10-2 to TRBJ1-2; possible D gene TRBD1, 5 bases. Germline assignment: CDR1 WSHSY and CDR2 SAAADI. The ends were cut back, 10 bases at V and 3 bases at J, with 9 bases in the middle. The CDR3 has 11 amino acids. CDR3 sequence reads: CATLTDYGYTF. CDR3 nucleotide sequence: TGCGCCACGTTGACAGACTATGGCTACACCTTC.

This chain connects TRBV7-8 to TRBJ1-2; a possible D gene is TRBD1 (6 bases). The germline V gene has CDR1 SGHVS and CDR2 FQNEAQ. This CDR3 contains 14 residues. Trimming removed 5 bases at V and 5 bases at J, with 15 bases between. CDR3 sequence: CASSVSGAAYGYTF. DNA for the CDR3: TGTGCCAGCAGCGTCTCGGGGGCAGCATATGGCTACACCTTC.

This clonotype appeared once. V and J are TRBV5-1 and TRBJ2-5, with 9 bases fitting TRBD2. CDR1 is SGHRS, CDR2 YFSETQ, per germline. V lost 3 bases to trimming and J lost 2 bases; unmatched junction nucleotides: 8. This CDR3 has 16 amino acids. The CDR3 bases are TGCGCCAGCAGCTCGGTTTTTGCGGGGGGGCAAGAGACCCAGTACTTC. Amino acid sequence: CASSSVFAGGQETQYF.

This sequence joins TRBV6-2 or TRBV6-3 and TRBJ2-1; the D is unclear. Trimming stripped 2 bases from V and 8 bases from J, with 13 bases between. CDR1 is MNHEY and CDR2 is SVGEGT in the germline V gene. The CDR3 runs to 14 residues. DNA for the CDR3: TGTGCCAGCAGTTACACCCGACTTACCGATGAGCAGTTCTTC. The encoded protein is CASSYTRLTDEQFF.